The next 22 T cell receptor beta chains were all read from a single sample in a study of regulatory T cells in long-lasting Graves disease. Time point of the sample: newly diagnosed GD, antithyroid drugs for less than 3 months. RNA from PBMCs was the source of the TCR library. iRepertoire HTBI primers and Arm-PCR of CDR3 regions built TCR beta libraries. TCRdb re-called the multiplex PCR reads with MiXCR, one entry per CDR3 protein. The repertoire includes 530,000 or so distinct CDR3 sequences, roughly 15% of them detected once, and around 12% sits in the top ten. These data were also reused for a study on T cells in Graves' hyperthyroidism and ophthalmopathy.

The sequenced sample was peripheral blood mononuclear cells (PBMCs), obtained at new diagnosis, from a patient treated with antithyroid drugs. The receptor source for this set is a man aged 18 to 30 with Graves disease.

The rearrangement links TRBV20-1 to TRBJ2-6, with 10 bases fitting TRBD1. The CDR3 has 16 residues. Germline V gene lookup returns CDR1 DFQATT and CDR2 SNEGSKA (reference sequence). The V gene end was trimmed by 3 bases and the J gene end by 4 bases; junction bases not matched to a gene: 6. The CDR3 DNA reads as TGCAGTGCTAGGACAGGGGGCGGTGGAGGGGCCAACGTCCTGACTTTC. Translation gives CSARTGGGGGANVLTF.

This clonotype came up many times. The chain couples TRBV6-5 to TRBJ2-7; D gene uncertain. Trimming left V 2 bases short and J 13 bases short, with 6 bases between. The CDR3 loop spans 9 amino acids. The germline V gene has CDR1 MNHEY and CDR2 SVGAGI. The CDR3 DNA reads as TGTGCCAGCAGTTACAAGACCTACTTC. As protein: CASSYKTYF.

CDR3 sequence reads: CASSREDSSYNEQFF. CDR3 sequence (DNA): TGCGCCAGCAGTCGGGAGGACAGCTCCTACAATGAGCAGTTCTTC. The gene calls are TRBV4-1 and TRBJ2-1, with D possibly TRBD2 on 7 matching bases. The V end was cut by 6 bases, the J end by 0 bases, with 12 bases between. CDR1 MGHRA and CDR2 YSYEKL come from the germline V gene. The CDR3 covers 15 residues.

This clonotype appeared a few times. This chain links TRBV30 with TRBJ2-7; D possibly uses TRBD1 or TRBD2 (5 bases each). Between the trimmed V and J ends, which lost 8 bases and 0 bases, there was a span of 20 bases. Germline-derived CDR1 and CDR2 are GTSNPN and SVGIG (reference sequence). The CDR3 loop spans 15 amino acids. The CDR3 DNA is TGTGCCGGGGCCAAGGGAGCGGTCTTCTCCTACGAGCAGTACTTC. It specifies CAGAKGAVFSYEQYF.

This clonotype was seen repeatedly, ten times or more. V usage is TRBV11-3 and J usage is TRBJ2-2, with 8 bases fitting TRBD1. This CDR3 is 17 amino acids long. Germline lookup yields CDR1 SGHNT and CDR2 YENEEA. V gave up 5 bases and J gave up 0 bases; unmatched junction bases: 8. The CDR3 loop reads CASSSPGTGTNTGELFF. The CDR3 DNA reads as TGTGCCAGCAGCAGTCCCGGGACAGGAACGAACACCGGGGAGCTGTTTTTT.

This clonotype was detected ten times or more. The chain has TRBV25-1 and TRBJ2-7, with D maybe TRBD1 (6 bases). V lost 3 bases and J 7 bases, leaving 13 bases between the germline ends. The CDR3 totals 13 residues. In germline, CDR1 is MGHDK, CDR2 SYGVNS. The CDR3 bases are TGTGCCAGCAGTGACGATACAGGGAGTGAGCAGTACTTC. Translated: CASSDDTGSEQYF.

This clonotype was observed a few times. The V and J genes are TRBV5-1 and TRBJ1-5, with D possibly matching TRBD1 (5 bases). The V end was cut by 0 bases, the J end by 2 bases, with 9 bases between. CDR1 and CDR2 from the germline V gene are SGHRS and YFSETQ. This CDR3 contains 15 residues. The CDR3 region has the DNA TGCGCCAGCAGCTTGGACGGGGCAGGCAATCAGCCCCAGCATTTT. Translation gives CASSLDGAGNQPQHF.

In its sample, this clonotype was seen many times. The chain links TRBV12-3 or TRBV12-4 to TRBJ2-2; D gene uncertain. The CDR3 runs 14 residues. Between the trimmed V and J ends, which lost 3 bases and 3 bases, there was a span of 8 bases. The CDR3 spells CASSFAIYTGELFF. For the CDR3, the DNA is TGTGCCAGCAGTTTTGCCATCTACACCGGGGAGCTGTTTTTT.

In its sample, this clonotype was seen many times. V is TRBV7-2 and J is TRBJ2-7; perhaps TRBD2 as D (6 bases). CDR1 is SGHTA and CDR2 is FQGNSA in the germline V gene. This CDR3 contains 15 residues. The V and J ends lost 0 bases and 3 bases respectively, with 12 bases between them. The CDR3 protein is CASSLAGSPNYEQYF. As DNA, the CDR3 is TGTGCCAGCAGCTTAGCCGGGAGCCCGAACTACGAGCAGTACTTC.

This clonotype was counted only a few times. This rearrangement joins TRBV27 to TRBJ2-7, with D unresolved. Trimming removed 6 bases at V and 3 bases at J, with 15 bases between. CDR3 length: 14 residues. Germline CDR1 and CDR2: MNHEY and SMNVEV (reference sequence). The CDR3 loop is CASRSTGLRYEQYF. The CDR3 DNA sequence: TGTGCCAGCAGATCCACCGGGCTACGCTACGAGCAGTACTTC.

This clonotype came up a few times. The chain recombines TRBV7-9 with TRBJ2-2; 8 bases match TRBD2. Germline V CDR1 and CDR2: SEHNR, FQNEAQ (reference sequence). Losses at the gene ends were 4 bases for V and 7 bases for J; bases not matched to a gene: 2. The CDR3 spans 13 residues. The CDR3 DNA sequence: TGTGCCAGCAGCTGGACTAGCATCGGGGAGCTGTTTTTT. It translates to CASSWTSIGELFF.

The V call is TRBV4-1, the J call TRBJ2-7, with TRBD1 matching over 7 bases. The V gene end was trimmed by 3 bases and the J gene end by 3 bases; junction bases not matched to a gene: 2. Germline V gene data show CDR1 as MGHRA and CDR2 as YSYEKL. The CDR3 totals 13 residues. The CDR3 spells CASSHRQGYEQYF. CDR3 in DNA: TGCGCCAGCAGCCACCGACAGGGCTACGAGCAGTACTTC.

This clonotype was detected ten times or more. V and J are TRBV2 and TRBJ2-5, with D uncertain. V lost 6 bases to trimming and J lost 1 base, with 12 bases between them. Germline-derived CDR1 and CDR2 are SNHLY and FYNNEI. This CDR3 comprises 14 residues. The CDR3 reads CASRAGQIQETQYF. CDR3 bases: TGTGCCAGCAGGGCTGGGCAGATCCAAGAGACCCAGTACTTC.

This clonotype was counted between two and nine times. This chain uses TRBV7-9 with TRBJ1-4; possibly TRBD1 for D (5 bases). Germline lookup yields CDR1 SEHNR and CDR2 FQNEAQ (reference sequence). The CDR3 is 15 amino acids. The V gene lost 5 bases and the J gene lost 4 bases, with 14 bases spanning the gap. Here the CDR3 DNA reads TGTGCCAGCAGCCTACCCGGGACCAGTAATGAAAAACTGTTTTTT. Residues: CASSLPGTSNEKLFF. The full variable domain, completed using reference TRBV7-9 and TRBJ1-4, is DTGVSQNPRHKITKRGQNVTFRCDPISEHNRLYWYRQTLGQGPEFLTYFQNEAQLEKSRLLSDRFSAERPKGSFSTLEIQRTEQGDSAMYLCASSLPGTSNEKLFFGSGTQLSVL.

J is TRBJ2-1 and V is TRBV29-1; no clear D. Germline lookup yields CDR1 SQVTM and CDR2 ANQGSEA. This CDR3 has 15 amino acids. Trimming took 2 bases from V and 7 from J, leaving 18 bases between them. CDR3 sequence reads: CSVELGRIMGNEQFF. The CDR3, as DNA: TGCAGCGTTGAATTGGGCAGAATAATGGGGAATGAGCAGTTCTTC.

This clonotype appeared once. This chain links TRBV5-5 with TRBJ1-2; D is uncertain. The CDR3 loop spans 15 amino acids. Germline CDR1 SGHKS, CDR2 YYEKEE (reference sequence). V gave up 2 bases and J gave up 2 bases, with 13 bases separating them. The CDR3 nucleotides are TGTGCCAGCAGCTTTTCGGTTTCCAAGAACTATGGCTACACCTTC. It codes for CASSFSVSKNYGYTF.

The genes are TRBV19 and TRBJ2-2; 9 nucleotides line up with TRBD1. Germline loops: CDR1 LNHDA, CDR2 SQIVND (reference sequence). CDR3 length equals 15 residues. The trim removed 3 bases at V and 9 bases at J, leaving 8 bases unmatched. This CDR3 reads CASSIGGQGYRELFF. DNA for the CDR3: TGTGCCAGTAGTATCGGCGGACAGGGGTACCGGGAGCTGTTTTTT.

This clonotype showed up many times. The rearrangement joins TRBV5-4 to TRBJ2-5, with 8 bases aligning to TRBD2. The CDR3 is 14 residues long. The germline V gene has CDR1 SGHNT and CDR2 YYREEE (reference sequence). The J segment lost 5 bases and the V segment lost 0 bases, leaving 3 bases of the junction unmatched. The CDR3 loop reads CASSLGTSIETQYF. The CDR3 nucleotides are TGTGCCAGCAGCTTGGGGACTAGCATTGAGACCCAGTACTTC. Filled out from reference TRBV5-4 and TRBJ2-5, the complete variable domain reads ETGVTQSPTHLIKTRGQQVTLRCSSQSGHNTVSWYQQALGQGPQFIFQYYREEENGRGNFPPRFSGLQFPNYSSELNVNALELDDSALYLCASSLGTSIETQYFGPGTRLLVL.

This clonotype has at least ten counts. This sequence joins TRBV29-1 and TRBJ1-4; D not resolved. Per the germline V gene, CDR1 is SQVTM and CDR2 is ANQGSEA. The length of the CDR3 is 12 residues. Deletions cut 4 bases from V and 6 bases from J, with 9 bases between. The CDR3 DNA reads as TGCAGCGTTGGAGGGATTGATGAAAAACTGTTTTTT. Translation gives CSVGGIDEKLFF.

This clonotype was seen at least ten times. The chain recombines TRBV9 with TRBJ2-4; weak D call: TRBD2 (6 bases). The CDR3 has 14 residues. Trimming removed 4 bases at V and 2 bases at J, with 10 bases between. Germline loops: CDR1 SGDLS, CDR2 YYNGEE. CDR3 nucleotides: TGTGCCAGCAGCCAGGGCGGGACCAAAAACATTCAGTACTTC. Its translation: CASSQGGTKNIQYF.

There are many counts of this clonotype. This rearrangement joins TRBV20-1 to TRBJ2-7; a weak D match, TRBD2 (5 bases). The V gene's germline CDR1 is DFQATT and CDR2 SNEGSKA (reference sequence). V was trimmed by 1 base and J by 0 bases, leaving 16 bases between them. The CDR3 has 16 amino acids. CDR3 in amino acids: CSARGDIARSSYEQYF. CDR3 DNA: TGCAGTGCTAGAGGCGATATAGCGAGAAGCTCCTACGAGCAGTACTTC.

The CDR3 nucleotides are TGCGCCAGCAGCGTCCTTGAAACGGGGACTGAAGCTTTCTTT. This translates into CASSVLETGTEAFF. This chain joins TRBV5-1 and TRBJ1-1; D is ambiguous. The CDR3 extends over 14 amino acids. V lost 4 bases to trimming and J lost 5 bases, with 15 bases between them. Germline V lookup: CDR1 SGHRS, CDR2 YFSETQ.